Included here is one TCR beta chain sequence, with context. This same CDR3 is encoded by further DNA sequences in the sample. This entry is derived from a study of blood T cell repertoires in COVID-19. TCRdb's copy holds only in-frame clones and misses some; the assay was immunoSEQ multiplex PCR. The top ten clones hold under 2% of a sample with roughly 250,000 clones, 85% to 90% of them seen once. The receptor comes from a woman aged 45 to 65 who had recovered from COVID-19. Material for sequencing was PBMCs or T cells enriched from blood (not recorded which).

CDR3 protein: CASSREGTDTQYF. For the CDR3, the DNA is TGTGCCAGCTCGAGGGAGGGCACAGATACGCAGTATTTT. The chain recombines TRBV2 with TRBJ2-3; a weak D match, TRBD2 (6 bases). This CDR3 region has 13 residues. Germline loops: CDR1 SNHLY, CDR2 FYNNEI. Deletions cut 8 bases from V and 1 base from J, with 10 bases between.